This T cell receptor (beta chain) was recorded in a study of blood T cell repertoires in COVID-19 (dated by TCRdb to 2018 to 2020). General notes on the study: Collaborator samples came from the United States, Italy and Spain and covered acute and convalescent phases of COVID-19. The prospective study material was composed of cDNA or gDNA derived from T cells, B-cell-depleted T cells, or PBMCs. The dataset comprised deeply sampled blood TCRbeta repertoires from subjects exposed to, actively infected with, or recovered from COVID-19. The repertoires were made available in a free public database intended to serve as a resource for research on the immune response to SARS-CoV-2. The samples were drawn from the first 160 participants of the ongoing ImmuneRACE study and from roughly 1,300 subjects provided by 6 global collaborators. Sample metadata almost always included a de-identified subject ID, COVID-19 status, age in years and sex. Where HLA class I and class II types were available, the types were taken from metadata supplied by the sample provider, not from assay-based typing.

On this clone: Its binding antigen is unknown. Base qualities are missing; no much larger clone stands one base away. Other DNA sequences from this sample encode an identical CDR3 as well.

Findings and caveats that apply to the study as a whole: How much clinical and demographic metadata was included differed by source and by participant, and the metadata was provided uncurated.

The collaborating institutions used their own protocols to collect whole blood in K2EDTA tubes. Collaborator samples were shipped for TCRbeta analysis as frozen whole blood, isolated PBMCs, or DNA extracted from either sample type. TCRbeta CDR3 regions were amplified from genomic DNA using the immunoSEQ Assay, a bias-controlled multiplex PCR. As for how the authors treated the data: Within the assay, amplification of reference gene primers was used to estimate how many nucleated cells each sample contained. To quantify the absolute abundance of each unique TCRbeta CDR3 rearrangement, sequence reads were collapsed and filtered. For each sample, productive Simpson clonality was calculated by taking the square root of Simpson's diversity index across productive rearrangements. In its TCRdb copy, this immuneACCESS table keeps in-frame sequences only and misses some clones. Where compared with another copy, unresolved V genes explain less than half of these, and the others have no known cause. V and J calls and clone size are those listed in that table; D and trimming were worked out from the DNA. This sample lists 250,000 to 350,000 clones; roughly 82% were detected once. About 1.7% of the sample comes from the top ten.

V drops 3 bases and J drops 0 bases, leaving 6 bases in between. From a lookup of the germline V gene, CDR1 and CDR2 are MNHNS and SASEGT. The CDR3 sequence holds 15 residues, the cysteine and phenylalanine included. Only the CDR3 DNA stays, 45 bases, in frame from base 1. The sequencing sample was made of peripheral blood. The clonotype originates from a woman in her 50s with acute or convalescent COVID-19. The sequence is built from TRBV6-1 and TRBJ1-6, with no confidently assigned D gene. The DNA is TGTGCCAGCAGTGAGTTGAGCTCCTATAATTCACCCCTCCACTTT. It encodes CASSELSSYNSPLHF.